This T cell receptor beta chain is drawn from a study of blood T cell repertoires in COVID-19. Study in general: The United States, Italy and Spain supplied acute and convalescent COVID-19 samples. PBMCs, B-cell-depleted T cells, or T cells were the source of the cDNA or gDNA that made up the material.

The germline V gene has CDR1 LGHDT and CDR2 YNNKEL (reference sequence). V lost 4 bases and J lost 3; bases outside the gene matches: 22. The CDR3 has 20 residues. How the authors handled the data: Counts of nucleated cells, estimated from reference gene primer amplification, were obtained. Clones were read by immunoSEQ multiplex PCR, and TCRdb kept only the in-frame ones, dropping some. V and J calls and clone size are given by that table; D and trimming were obtained from the DNA. The data contain under 60,000 clones, 65% to 85% of them singletons. The sequence derives from a human donor in a cohort sampled during active COVID-19. The sample consisted of peripheral blood. The chain links TRBV3-1 (or the pseudogene TRBV3-2) to TRBJ1-1, with TRBD1 matching 8 bases. DNA for the CDR3: TGTGCCAGCAGCCCCTTCACCCCCAGGGGGCTCATTAAAGGACACACTGAAGCTTTCTTT. It yields the protein CASSPFTPRGLIKGHTEAFF.